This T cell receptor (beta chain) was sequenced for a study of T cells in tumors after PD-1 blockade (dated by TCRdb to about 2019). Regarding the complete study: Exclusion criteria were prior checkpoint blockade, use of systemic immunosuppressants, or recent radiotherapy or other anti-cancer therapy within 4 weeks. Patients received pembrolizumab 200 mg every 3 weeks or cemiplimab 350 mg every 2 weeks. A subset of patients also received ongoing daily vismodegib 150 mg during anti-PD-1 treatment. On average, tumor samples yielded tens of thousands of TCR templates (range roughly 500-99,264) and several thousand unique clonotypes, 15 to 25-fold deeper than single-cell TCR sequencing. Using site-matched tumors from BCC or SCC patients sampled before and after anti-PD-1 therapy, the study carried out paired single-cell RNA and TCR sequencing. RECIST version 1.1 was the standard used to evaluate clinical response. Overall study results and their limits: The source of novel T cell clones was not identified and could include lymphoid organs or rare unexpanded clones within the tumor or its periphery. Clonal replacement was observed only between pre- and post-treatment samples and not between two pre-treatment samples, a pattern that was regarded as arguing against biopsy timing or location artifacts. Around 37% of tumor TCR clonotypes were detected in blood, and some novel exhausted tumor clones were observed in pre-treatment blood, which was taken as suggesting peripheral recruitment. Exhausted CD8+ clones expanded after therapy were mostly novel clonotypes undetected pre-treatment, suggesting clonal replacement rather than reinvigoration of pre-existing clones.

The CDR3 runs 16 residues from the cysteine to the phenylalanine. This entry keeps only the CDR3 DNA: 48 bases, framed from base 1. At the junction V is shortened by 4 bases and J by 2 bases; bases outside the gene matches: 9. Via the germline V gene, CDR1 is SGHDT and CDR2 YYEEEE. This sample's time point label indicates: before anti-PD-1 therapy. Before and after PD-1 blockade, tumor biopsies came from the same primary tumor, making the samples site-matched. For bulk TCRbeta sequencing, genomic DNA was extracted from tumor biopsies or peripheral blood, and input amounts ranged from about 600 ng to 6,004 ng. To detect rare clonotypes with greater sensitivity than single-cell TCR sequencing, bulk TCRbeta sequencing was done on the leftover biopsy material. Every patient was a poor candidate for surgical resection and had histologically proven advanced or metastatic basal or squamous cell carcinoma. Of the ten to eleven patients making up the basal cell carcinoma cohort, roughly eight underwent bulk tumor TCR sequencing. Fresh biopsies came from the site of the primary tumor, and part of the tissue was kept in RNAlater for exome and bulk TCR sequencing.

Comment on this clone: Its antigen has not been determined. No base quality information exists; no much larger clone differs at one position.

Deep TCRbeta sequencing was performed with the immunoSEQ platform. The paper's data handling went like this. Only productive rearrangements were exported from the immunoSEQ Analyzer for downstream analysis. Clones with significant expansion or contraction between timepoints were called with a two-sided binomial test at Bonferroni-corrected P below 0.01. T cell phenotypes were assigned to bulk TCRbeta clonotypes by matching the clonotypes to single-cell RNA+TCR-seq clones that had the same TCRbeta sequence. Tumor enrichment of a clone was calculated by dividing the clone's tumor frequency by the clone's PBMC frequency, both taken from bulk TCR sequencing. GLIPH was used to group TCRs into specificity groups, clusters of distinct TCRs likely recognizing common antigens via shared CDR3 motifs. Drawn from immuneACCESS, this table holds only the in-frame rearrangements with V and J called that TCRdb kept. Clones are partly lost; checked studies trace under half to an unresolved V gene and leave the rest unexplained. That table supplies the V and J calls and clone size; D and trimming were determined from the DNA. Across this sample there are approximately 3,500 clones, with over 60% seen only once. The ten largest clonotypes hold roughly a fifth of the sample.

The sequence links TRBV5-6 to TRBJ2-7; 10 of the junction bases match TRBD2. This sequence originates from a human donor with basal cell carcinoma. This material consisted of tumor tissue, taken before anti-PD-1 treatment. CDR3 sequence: CASSGGGGLAAYEQYF. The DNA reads TGTGCCAGCAGCGGGGGGGGCGGACTAGCGGCCTACGAGCAGTACTTC.